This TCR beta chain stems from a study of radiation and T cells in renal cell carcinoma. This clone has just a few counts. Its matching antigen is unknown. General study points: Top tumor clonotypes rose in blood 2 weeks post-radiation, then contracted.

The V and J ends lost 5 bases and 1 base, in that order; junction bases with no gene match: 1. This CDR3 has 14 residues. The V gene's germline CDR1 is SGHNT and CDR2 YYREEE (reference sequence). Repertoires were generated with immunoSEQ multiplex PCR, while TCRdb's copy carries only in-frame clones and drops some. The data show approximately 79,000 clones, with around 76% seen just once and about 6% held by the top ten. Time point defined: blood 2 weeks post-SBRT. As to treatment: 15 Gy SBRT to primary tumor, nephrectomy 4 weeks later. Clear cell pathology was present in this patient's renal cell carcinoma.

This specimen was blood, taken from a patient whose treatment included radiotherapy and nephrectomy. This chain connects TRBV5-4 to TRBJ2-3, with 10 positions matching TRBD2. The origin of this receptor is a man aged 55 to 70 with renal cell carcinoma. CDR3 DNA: TGTGCCAGCAGTGGGACTAGCGGCACAGATACGCAGTATTTT. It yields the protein CASSGTSGTDTQYF.